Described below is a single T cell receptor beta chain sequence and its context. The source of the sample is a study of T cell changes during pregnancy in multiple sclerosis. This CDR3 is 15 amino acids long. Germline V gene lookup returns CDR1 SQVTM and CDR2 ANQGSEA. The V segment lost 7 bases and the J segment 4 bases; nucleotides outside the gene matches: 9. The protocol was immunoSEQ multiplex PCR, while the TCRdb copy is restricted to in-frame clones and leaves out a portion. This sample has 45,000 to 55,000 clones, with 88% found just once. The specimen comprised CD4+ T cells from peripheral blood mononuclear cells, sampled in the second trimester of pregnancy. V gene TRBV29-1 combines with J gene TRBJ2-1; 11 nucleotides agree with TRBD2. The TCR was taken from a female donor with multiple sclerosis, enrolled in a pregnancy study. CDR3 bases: TGCAGCGCCACATCCGGGACTAGCGGATACAATGAGCAGTTCTTC. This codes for CSATSGTSGYNEQFF.